This is a list of T cell receptor beta chains from one sample in a study of blood T cell repertoires in COVID-19. Measured with immunoSEQ multiplex PCR; TCRdb has only the in-frame clones, and not every one. Of fewer than 450,000 clones in the sample, approximately 88% were seen once. Sequencing was carried out using PBMCs or T cells enriched from blood (not recorded which). The receptors were gathered from a woman aged 40 to 50 with acute COVID-19. Both conserved end residues are part of each CDR3. The D gene is left open where the match is weak. Only part of the rows carry a size: once, few, many, or a class if the clone is expanded.

clone_size cdr3_length j_call v_call d_call cdr3_aa cdr3_nt
NA 13 TRBJ2-1 TRBV12-3/TRBV12-4 TRBD1 CASSIQRQGGQFF TGTGCCAGCAGTATCCAGAGACAGGGGGGGCAGTTCTTC
few 17 TRBJ2-1 TRBV7-8 TRBD2 CASSIRGLPSSYNEQFF TGTGCCAGCAGCATTCGGGGACTACCCAGCTCCTACAATGAGCAGTTCTTC
NA 15 TRBJ1-6 TRBV2 TRBD1 CASSPPGGWNSPLHF TGTGCCAGCAGTCCTCCAGGGGGCTGGAATTCACCCCTCCACTTT
NA 13 TRBJ1-1 TRBV19 NA CASSMVRNTEAFF TGTGCCAGTAGTATGGTCAGAAACACTGAAGCTTTCTTT
NA 15 TRBJ1-4 TRBV30 NA CAWSRGDIANEKLFF TGTGCCTGGAGTCGGGGGGATATTGCTAATGAAAAACTGTTTTTT
NA 14 TRBJ1-2 TRBV21-1 NA CASSKARTGIGYTF TGTGCCAGCAGCAAAGCCAGGACAGGAATAGGCTACACCTTC
NA 13 TRBJ1-2 TRBV27 TRBD1 CASSQGQGSGYTF TGTGCCAGCAGCCAAGGACAGGGAAGTGGCTACACCTTC
NA 14 TRBJ2-5 TRBV6-5 TRBD1 CASNPDRGRETQYF TGTGCCAGCAATCCAGACAGGGGGCGAGAGACCCAGTACTTC
NA 15 TRBJ1-1 TRBV19 NA CASSIRQNLNTEAFF TGTGCCAGTAGTATAAGACAGAATTTGAACACTGAAGCTTTCTTT
NA 14 TRBJ1-1 TRBV30 TRBD1 CAWSIGTGNTEAFF TGTGCCTGGAGCATAGGGACAGGGAACACTGAAGCTTTCTTT
NA 14 TRBJ2-2 TRBV11-2 TRBD1 CASSLAGGTGELFF TGTGCCAGCAGCTTAGCAGGGGGCACCGGGGAGCTGTTTTTT
NA 14 TRBJ1-2 TRBV7-9 NA CASRFGQGQHGYTF TGTGCCAGCCGGTTCGGGCAGGGGCAGCATGGCTACACCTTC
NA 18 TRBJ2-3 TRBV10-3 TRBD2 CAIGSLGSASGGIKTQYF TGTGCCATCGGGTCATTGGGATCGGCTAGCGGGGGAATAAAGACGCAGTATTTT
NA 16 TRBJ2-3 TRBV7-2 NA CASSFTVTGGPDTQYF TGTGCCAGCAGCTTTACCGTCACGGGGGGCCCAGATACGCAGTATTTT
NA 14 TRBJ2-2 TRBV11-3 TRBD1 CASSFGTGGRELFF TGTGCCAGCAGCTTCGGGACAGGGGGCCGGGAGCTGTTTTTT
NA 18 TRBJ2-6 TRBV18 TRBD1 CASSQLVTGGSGANVLTF TGTGCCAGCTCACAATTAGTCACAGGGGGCTCTGGGGCCAACGTCCTGACTTTC
NA 15 TRBJ2-3 TRBV5-1 TRBD1 CASERGDRATDTQYF TGCGCCAGCGAGAGGGGGGACAGGGCCACAGATACGCAGTATTTT
many 15 TRBJ1-4 TRBV7-8 TRBD1 CASTPERGQVEKLFF TGTGCCAGCACCCCGGAAAGGGGGCAAGTTGAAAAACTGTTTTTT
NA 15 TRBJ1-5 TRBV7-6 NA CASSLGAGGNQPQHF TGTGCCAGCAGCTTAGGGGCAGGGGGCAATCAGCCCCAGCATTTT
NA 14 TRBJ2-1 TRBV3-1/TRBV3-2 TRBD2 CASSQDLAGGRQFF TGTGCCAGCAGCCAAGATCTAGCGGGGGGGCGACAGTTCTTC
NA 15 TRBJ2-2 TRBV6-5 TRBD2 CASSRGGAGTGELFF TGTGCCAGCAGCCGCGGGGGGGCGGGCACCGGGGAGCTGTTTTTT
NA 14 TRBJ1-2 TRBV7-2 TRBD1 CASSLTGLRNGYTF TGTGCCAGCAGCTTGACAGGGTTGAGGAATGGCTACACCTTC
NA 14 TRBJ1-4 TRBV5-1 NA CASSGNPGEEKLFF TGCGCCAGCAGCGGGAACCCAGGGGAAGAAAAACTGTTTTTT
NA 13 TRBJ1-1 TRBV29-1 TRBD1 CSVGGTGNTEAFF TGCAGCGTTGGAGGGACAGGGAACACTGAAGCTTTCTTT
once 14 TRBJ1-2 TRBV2 TRBD1 CASRTGQINYGYTF TGTGCCAGCAGGACGGGACAGATTAACTATGGCTACACCTTC
NA 13 TRBJ2-4 TRBV10-3 NA CAISDSIIGIQYF TGTGCCATCAGTGATTCGATTATCGGCATTCAGTACTTC
NA 16 TRBJ1-2 TRBV5-1 NA CASSLAYRESVYGYTF TGCGCCAGCAGCTTGGCCTACAGGGAGTCGGTCTATGGCTACACCTTC
NA 15 TRBJ2-1 TRBV27 TRBD2 CASSLLAGNYNEQFF TGTGCCAGCAGCCTACTAGCGGGGAATTACAATGAGCAGTTCTTC
NA 14 TRBJ1-1 TRBV18 NA CASSPNGQSTEAFF TGTGCCAGCTCACCAAACGGACAGAGCACTGAAGCTTTCTTT
NA 15 TRBJ2-3 TRBV9 TRBD1 CASSARGRGADTQYF TGTGCCAGCAGCGCCAGGGGGCGCGGGGCAGATACGCAGTATTTT
NA 17 TRBJ2-6 TRBV24-1 TRBD2 CATSDLPGGPGANVLTF TGTGCCACCAGTGATTTGCCGGGAGGGCCTGGGGCCAACGTCCTGACTTTC
NA 15 TRBJ2-5 TRBV30 NA CAWSVQNFAQETQYF TGTGCCTGGAGTGTACAGAACTTTGCCCAAGAGACCCAGTACTTC
NA 16 TRBJ1-2 TRBV19 TRBD1 CASSIGTGQGNRGYTF TGTGCCAGTAGTATAGGAACTGGACAGGGGAATAGGGGCTACACCTTC
NA 14 TRBJ1-1 TRBV11-2 NA CASSTRGGRTEAFF TGTGCCAGCAGCACCCGGGGGGGGCGTACTGAAGCTTTCTTT